This TCR beta chain was recorded in a study of T cell responses to AZD1222 COVID-19 vaccine. The CDR3 extends over 14 amino acids. The V and J ends lost 5 bases and 0 bases, in that order; junction bases with no gene match: 4. Germline assignment: CDR1 SGHTA and CDR2 FQGNSA. Libraries were prepared by immunoSEQ multiplex PCR; TCRdb keeps only in-frame clonotypes and omits some of them. The sample gives tens of thousands of clones, around 90% of which show up once; 6.3% is in the top ten. The input for sequencing was peripheral blood, taken 28 days after the second dose of the MenACWY control vaccine. This receptor was taken from an adult who received the MenACWY meningococcal vaccine as a control. The chain has TRBV7-2 and TRBJ2-7; 7 bases agree with TRBD1. CDR3 in amino acids: CASSQQGTSYEQYF. CDR3 bases: TGTGCCAGCAGCCAACAGGGGACCTCCTACGAGCAGTACTTC.